These 2 T cell receptor beta chains were all obtained from the same sample, sequenced in a study of T cells in Graves' hyperthyroidism and ophthalmopathy. TCR beta CDR3 regions were amplified from RNA transcripts. A first-round RT-PCR of the TCR CDR3 used the HTBI primer set. TCRdb used MiXCR to reprocess the multiplex PCR reads, holding one entry per CDR3 protein. The sample lists fewer than 450,000 distinct CDR3 sequences; about 18% were seen once. The sample consisted of blood. These receptor sequences come from a man in his late teens or twenties with Graves' ophthalmopathy.

V gene TRBV20-1 combines with J gene TRBJ2-5; 16 bases agree with TRBD2. The CDR3 runs to 18 residues. J lost 0 bases, V lost 6 bases, and 10 bases had no gene match. The germline CDR1 and CDR2 sequences are DFQATT and SNEGSKA (reference sequence). The CDR3 coding sequence is TGCAGTGCCGACCGAGGGACTAGCGGGGGGGGAAACCAAGAGACCCAGTACTTC. Its protein product is CSADRGTSGGGNQETQYF.

This clonotype was seen ten or more times. This sequence joins TRBV3-1 and TRBJ1-5; D might be TRBD1 (6 bases). The V gene's germline CDR1 is LGHDT and CDR2 YNNKEL (reference sequence). This CDR3 has 14 amino acids. The V end lost 3 bases, the J end lost 3 bases, and 9 bases lay between the germline ends. As DNA, the CDR3 is TGTGCCAGCAGCCAGTCAGGGGCCAATCAGCCCCAGCATTTT. Translating it yields CASSQSGANQPQHF.